This entry lists 13 T cell receptor beta chains sequenced from one sample in a study of T cells expressing NK-cell markers. TCRdb reprocessed the 5' RACE reads, keeping one entry per CDR3 protein, no DNA. Reported are about 440,000 distinct CDR3 sequences; the ten largest clones contain more than 7%. The specimen was blood T cells: a sorted CD56 or NKG2C T cell subset, CD4+ or CD8+ T cells, or bulk PBMC T cells (not recorded which). The source is a woman aged 18-70 years in good health.

CDR3 protein: CSAVVRGGLYTQYF. The chain links TRBV20-1 to TRBJ2-3; TCRdb's assignment of TRBD2 cannot be checked, as there is no DNA. The germline V gene has CDR1 DFQATT and CDR2 SNEGSKA (reference sequence). The CDR3 totals 14 residues.

The chain combines TRBV19 with TRBJ2-4; without DNA, the TCRdb call of TRBD1 cannot be checked. The CDR3 runs 11 residues. Germline CDR1 is LNHDA and CDR2 is SQIVND (reference sequence). The CDR3 protein is CASGTENIQYF.

The V gene is TRBV5-1, the J gene TRBJ2-1; TCRdb's assignment of TRBD2 cannot be checked, as there is no DNA. CDR3 size: 22 residues. From germline, CDR1 is SGHRS and CDR2 YFSETQ. The CDR3: CASSSPDGASTPGTSVYNEQFF. The entire variable domain, with the rest obtained from reference TRBV5-1 and TRBJ2-1, is as follows: KAGVTQTPRYLIKTRGQQVTLSCSPISGHRSVSWYQQTPGQGLQFLFEYFSETQRNKGNFPGRFSGRQFSNSRSEMNVSTLELGDSALYLCASSSPDGASTPGTSVYNEQFFGPGTRLTVL.

The CDR3 loop is CSAIERDSFIYEQFF. The J gene is TRBJ2-1, the V gene TRBV20-1; checking the TCRdb D call of TRBD1 is not possible without DNA. CDR1 and CDR2 (germline): DFQATT, SNEGSKA (reference sequence). The length of the CDR3 is 15 residues.

This chain joins TRBV6-1 and TRBJ2-3. Looked up from germline, CDR1 is MNHNS and CDR2 is SASEGT. The CDR3 is 15 residues long. CDR3 protein: CASSEAAGDTDTQYF.

J is TRBJ1-4 and V is TRBV6-1; the TCRdb D gene call, TRBD1, has no DNA to confirm it. The CDR3 loop spans 17 amino acids. Germline CDR1 reads MNHNS; CDR2 reads SASEGT. CDR3 sequence: CASPHVGRLCPDEKLFF.

The V gene is TRBV20-1, the J gene TRBJ2-5; TCRdb's D gene call, TRBD2, goes unchecked for lack of DNA. The CDR3 length is 15 residues. Germline V gene lookup returns CDR1 DFQATT and CDR2 SNEGSKA (reference sequence). The CDR3 loop reads CSAITSGGAGETQYF.

The chain recombines TRBV4-3 with TRBJ2-3. CDR1 LGHNA and CDR2 YSLEER come from the germline V gene. This CDR3 has 17 residues. CDR3: CASSQDLADGGTDTQYF.

The V and J genes are TRBV7-2 and TRBJ2-1; TCRdb's assignment of TRBD1 cannot be checked, as there is no DNA. Germline assignment: CDR1 SGHTA and CDR2 FQGNSA. The CDR3 has 16 amino acids. The CDR3 loop reads CASSRYSDRTYNEQFF. Based on the CDR3 plus reference TRBV7-2 and TRBJ2-1, the full variable domain is GAGVSQSPSNKVTEKGKDVELRCDPISGHTALYWYRQSLGQGLEFLIYFQGNSAPDKSGLPSDRFSAERTGGSVSTLTIQRTQQEDSAVYLCASSRYSDRTYNEQFFGPGTRLTVL.

V is TRBV5-5 and J is TRBJ2-7; as DNA is missing, the TRBD1 call by TCRdb cannot be tested. Germline CDR1 reads SGHKS; CDR2 reads YYEKEE (reference sequence). This CDR3 is built from 15 residues. The chain's CDR3 is CASSRTGGASYEQYF.

This CDR3 is CASSYLTEQETQYF. This chain uses TRBV6-2 or TRBV6-3 with TRBJ2-5; TCRdb outputs TRBD1, but without DNA this stays unchecked. Germline assignment: CDR1 MNHEY and CDR2 SVGEGT. This CDR3 region has 14 residues.

V and J are TRBV2 and TRBJ1-5; the D gene TCRdb calls, TRBD1, cannot be checked with no DNA. Looked up from germline, CDR1 is SNHLY and CDR2 is FYNNEI. The CDR3 spans 13 residues. The CDR3 region is CASSEDRHQPQHF.

The chain combines TRBV5-6 with TRBJ1-4. CDR1 and CDR2 from the germline V gene are SGHDT and YYEEEE. The CDR3 has 14 amino acids. CDR3 residues: CASSLNRRNEKLFF.